Reported below is one T cell receptor (beta chain). The data were taken from a study of technical replicates of blood from several donors. J lost 4 bases, V lost 7 bases, and 10 bases had no gene match. Per the germline V gene, CDR1 is SNHLY and CDR2 is FYNNEI. The length of the CDR3 is 16 residues. Here immunoSEQ multiplex PCR was the method, and the copy in TCRdb shows in-frame clones only, minus some. The sample lists fewer than 90,000 clones; over 90% were seen once. The sequencing sample was made of T cells isolated from PBMCs. This receptor was identified in a human donor in good health. The chain employs TRBV2 and TRBJ2-5; 12 bases fit TRBD2. In DNA form, the CDR3 reads TGTGCCAGCAAGACTAGCGGGGGAGGGGGAGGAGAGACCCAGTACTTC. Protein sequence: CASKTSGGGGGETQYF.